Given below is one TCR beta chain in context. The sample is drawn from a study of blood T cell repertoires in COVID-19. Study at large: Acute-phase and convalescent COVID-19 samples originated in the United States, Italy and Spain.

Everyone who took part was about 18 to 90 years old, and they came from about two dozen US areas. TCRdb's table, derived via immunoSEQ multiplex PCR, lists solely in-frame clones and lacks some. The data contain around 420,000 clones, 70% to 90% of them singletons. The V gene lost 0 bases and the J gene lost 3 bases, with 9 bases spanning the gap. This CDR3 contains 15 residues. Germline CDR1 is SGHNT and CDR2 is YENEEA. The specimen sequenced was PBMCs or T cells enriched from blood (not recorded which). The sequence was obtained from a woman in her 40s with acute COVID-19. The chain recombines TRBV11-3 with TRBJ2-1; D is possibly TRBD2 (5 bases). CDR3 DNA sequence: TGTGCCAGCAGCTTAGATCTGGGAGTCTACAATGAGCAGTTCTTC. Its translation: CASSLDLGVYNEQFF.